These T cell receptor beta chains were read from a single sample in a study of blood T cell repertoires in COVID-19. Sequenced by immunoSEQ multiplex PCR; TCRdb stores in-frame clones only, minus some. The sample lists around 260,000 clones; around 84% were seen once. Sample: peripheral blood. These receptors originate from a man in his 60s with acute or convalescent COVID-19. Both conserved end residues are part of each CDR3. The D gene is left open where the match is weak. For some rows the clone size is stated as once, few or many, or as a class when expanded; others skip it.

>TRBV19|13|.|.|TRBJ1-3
TGTGGTGGGGCAGACGTCTCTGGAAACACCATATATTTT
CGGADVSGNTIYF
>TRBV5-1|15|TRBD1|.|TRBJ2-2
TGCGCCAGCAGCTTTTCGACAGGGGTGACCGGGGAGCTGTTTTTT
CASSFSTGVTGELFF
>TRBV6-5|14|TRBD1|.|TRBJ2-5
TGTGCCAGCAGTTACTCGACAGGGGAAGTGACCCAGTACTTC
CASSYSTGEVTQYF
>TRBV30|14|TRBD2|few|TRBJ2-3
TGTGCCTGCCGGACTAGGGGAAGCACAGATACGCAGTATTTT
CACRTRGSTDTQYF
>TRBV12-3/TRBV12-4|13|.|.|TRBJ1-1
TGTGCCAGCAGTTCTAGAGGTAGGGAGGTAGCTTTCTTT
CASSSRGREVAFF
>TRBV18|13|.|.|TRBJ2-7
TGTGCCAGCTCACCTCAAAAACTCTACGAGCAGTACTTC
CASSPQKLYEQYF
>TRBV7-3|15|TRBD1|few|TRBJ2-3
TGTGCCAGCAGCTTACAGACAGGGGTGGGTGATACGCAGTATTTT
CASSLQTGVGDTQYF
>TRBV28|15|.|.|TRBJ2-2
TGTGCCAGCACTCGCCAGCAGGGAATTGCTGGGGAGCTGTTTTTT
CASTRQQGIAGELFF
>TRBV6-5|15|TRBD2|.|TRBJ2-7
TGTGCCAGCAGTTACTCCGGACTAGCGGCATACGAGCAGTACTTC
CASSYSGLAAYEQYF
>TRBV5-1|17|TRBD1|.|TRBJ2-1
TGCGCCAGCAGCTGGCAGGGGACAGGCTACTCCTACAATGAGCAGTTCTTC
CASSWQGTGYSYNEQFF
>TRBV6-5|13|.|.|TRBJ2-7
TGTGCCAGCAGTTACCCGGAGGGGAACGAGCAGTACTTC
CASSYPEGNEQYF
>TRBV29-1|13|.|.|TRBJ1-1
TGCAGCGCCCCGACAGCTCTGAACACTGAAGCTTTCTTT
CSAPTALNTEAFF
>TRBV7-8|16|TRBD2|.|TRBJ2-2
TGTGCCAGCAGCCGAGGACTAGCGGGAGTTGGCGGGGAGCTGTTTTTT
CASSRGLAGVGGELFF
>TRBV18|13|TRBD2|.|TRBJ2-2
TGTGCCGGGACTAGCCTGAACACCGGGGAGCTGTTTTTT
CAGTSLNTGELFF
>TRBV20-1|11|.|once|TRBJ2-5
TGCAGTGCCGCGCCCCAAGAGACCCAGTACTTC
CSAAPQETQYF
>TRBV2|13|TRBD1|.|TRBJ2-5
TGTGCCAACCGGGACAGGGGGCGAGAGACCCAGTACTTC
CANRDRGRETQYF
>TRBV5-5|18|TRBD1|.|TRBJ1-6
TGTGCCAGCAGCTTGGAGGGGGGACAGGCCGCCTATAATTCACCCCTCCACTTT
CASSLEGGQAAYNSPLHF